Presented here are 20 T cell receptor beta chains from one specimen sequenced in a study of CD8+ T cells in alopecia areata. The treatment is: oral pan-JAK inhibitor, 5-10 mg twice daily. cDNA reverse transcribed from extracted RNA served as the sequencing template. Using immunoSEQ multiplex PCR, the repertoire was profiled, and TCRdb retains in-frame clones only, with some absent. This sample carries around 190,000 clones, roughly three fifths of them seen once, and the ten largest clones take approximately 1.3%. This specimen consisted of CD4+ T cells sorted from blood, obtained between weeks 47 and 50, from a patient treated with tofacitinib. The receptors shown here come from a human donor with alopecia areata.

This clone was observed a single time. CDR3 region: CASSQEGGPGANVLTF. The CDR3, as DNA: TGCGCCAGCAGCCAAGAAGGTGGGCCCGGGGCCAACGTCCTGACTTTC. J is TRBJ2-6 and V is TRBV4-1; D not certain. From germline, CDR1 is MGHRA and CDR2 YSYEKL. The CDR3 covers 16 residues. The V gene lost 0 bases and the J gene lost 4 bases, with 10 bases spanning the gap.

The V gene is TRBV27, the J gene TRBJ2-6; TRBD1 matches at 8 bases. From germline, CDR1 is MNHEY and CDR2 SMNVEV (reference sequence). The CDR3 has 16 amino acids. The V and J ends lost 5 bases and 0 bases, in that order; junction bases with no gene match: 3. The chain's CDR3 is CASSRDRHSGANVLTF. The CDR3 DNA sequence: TGTGCCAGCAGTAGGGACAGGCACTCTGGGGCCAACGTCCTGACTTTC.

This clone was counted between two and nine times. The chain carries TRBV18 and TRBJ1-1, with D perhaps TRBD1 (6 bases). The CDR3 has 12 amino acids. Trimming shortened V by 4 bases and J by 7 bases, and 10 bases separated the two germline ends. CDR1 is KGHSH and CDR2 is LQKENI in the germline V gene. CDR3 protein: CASSQRTDEAFF. The CDR3, as DNA: TGTGCCAGCTCACAGCGGACAGATGAAGCTTTCTTT.

The rearrangement joins TRBV30 to TRBJ1-1; D not certain. V lost 2 bases and J lost 4, with 11 bases in between. The germline gives CDR1 GTSNPN, CDR2 SVGIG (reference sequence). The CDR3 runs to 13 residues. CDR3 bases: TGTGCCTGGAGTATGAAGGGCAGCACTGAAGCTTTCTTT. Translation gives CAWSMKGSTEAFF.

This clone appeared a single time. The chain recombines TRBV4-3 with TRBJ2-2, with unresolved D. CDR1 and CDR2 (germline): LGHNA, YSLEER. This CDR3 has 14 residues. Trimming took 0 bases from V and 6 from J, leaving 8 bases between them. CDR3 bases: TGCGCCAGCAGCCAAGATAGGGTTTCCGGGGAGCTGTTTTTT. It codes for CASSQDRVSGELFF.

This clone was counted a few times. This chain joins TRBV25-1 and TRBJ2-3; D call uncertain. The V end lost 9 bases, the J end lost 2 bases, and 15 bases lay between the germline ends. The CDR3 is made up of 14 amino acids. CDR1 is MGHDK, CDR2 SYGVNS, per germline. The chain's CDR3 is CASCVGSTTDTQYF. CDR3 in DNA: TGTGCCAGTTGCGTCGGGTCAACCACAGATACGCAGTATTTT.

The V call is TRBV6-5, the J call TRBJ1-4, with D possibly being TRBD1 (6 bases). The germline gives CDR1 MNHEY, CDR2 SVGAGI. The ends were cut back, 0 bases at V and 7 bases at J, with 12 bases in the middle. The CDR3 is made up of 15 amino acids. The CDR3 here is CASSYSWGGGEKLFF. The CDR3 DNA sequence: TGTGCCAGCAGTTACTCGTGGGGGGGCGGTGAAAAACTGTTTTTT.

This clone appeared a single time. The chain combines TRBV30 with TRBJ2-2; 9 positions match TRBD1. This CDR3 has 15 amino acids. Germline lookup yields CDR1 GTSNPN and CDR2 SVGIG (reference sequence). V lost 3 bases and J lost 5; bases outside the gene matches: 7. Written as DNA, the CDR3 is TGTGCCTGGAGCCCTGGGACAGGGTTTACCGGGGAGCTGTTTTTT. Residues: CAWSPGTGFTGELFF.

The CDR3 DNA is TGCAGCGTTCTGCTCCGAGGTGGGAACACTGAAGCTTTCTTT. It codes for CSVLLRGGNTEAFF. The V and J genes are TRBV29-1 and TRBJ1-1; D is undetermined. This CDR3 has 14 amino acids. Germline values: CDR1 SQVTM, CDR2 ANQGSEA. Trimming removed 5 bases from V and 1 base from J, with 14 bases in between.

This clone was seen a single time. J is TRBJ2-2 and V is TRBV14; D is ambiguous. The CDR3 has 15 residues. Germline assignment: CDR1 SGHDN and CDR2 FVKESK. Trimming took 0 bases from V and 7 from J, leaving 12 bases between them. Written as DNA, the CDR3 is TGTGCCAGCAGCCAAGATTTACCGCGGAACGGGGAGCTGTTTTTT. Protein: CASSQDLPRNGELFF.

The CDR3, as DNA: TGTGCCAGCAGCGAAAGTTCGGAGACCCAGTACTTC. This sequence encodes CASSESSETQYF. J is TRBJ2-5 and V is TRBV2; unclear D gene. The CDR3 extends over 12 amino acids. CDR1 is SNHLY, CDR2 FYNNEI, per germline. V was cut by 6 bases and J by 5 bases, with 10 bases left in between.

The chain carries TRBV18 and TRBJ2-3; D uncertain. CDR1 and CDR2 from the germline V gene are KGHSH and LQKENI. V was cut by 0 bases and J by 1 base, with 5 bases left in between. The length of the CDR3 is 14 residues. CDR3 nucleotide sequence: TGTGCCAGCTCACCACCATTCGGCACAGATACGCAGTATTTT. Residues: CASSPPFGTDTQYF. The full variable domain, with the rest looked up from reference TRBV18 and TRBJ2-3, is NAGVMQNPRHLVRRRGQEARLRCSPMKGHSHVYWYRQLPEEGLKFMVYLQKENIIDESGMPKERFSAEFPKEGPSILRIQQVVRGDSAAYFCASSPPFGTDTQYFGPGTRLTVL.

The sample holds a few counts of this clone. The V call is TRBV29-1, the J call TRBJ2-7; no reliable D call. Germline loops: CDR1 SQVTM, CDR2 ANQGSEA. This CDR3 has 16 residues. Trimming removed 4 bases at V and 0 bases at J, with 19 bases between. CDR3 protein: CSVALPRLGSSYEQYF. In nucleotides, the CDR3 is TGCAGCGTTGCGTTACCAAGACTGGGAAGCTCCTACGAGCAGTACTTC.

The chain recombines TRBV10-2 with TRBJ1-4; D not resolved. The V and J ends lost 1 base and 6 bases respectively, with 12 bases between them. CDR1 and CDR2 (germline): WSHSY, SAAADI. The CDR3 spans 15 residues. In DNA form, the CDR3 reads TGCGCCAGCAGTGAGTGGACGCAGACTTATGAAAAACTGTTTTTT. It is translated as CASSEWTQTYEKLFF.

This clone was recorded only once. The CDR3 region has the DNA TGTGCCTGGAGTATGGAGGGACTGAGTGAAAAACTGTTTTTT. Encoded protein: CAWSMEGLSEKLFF. V and J are TRBV30 and TRBJ1-4; TRBD1 might be the D (5 bases). V was pared by 2 bases and J by 7 bases, with 14 bases between. Germline-derived CDR1 and CDR2 are GTSNPN and SVGIG (reference sequence). The CDR3 runs 14 residues. The variable domain in full, completed from reference TRBV30 and TRBJ1-4, reads SQTIHQWPATLVQPVGSPLSLECTVEGTSNPNLYWYRQAAGRGLQLLFYSVGIGQISSEVPQNLSASRPQDRQFILSSKKLLLSDSGFYLCAWSMEGLSEKLFFGSGTQLSVL.

The table lists this clone with a few counts. The genes are TRBV27 and TRBJ2-5; D possibly corresponds to TRBD1 (6 bases). Germline V CDR1 and CDR2: MNHEY, SMNVEV (reference sequence). The CDR3 extends over 14 amino acids. Trimming removed 5 bases at V and 5 bases at J, with 15 bases between. The DNA for the CDR3 is TGTGCCAGCAGTATAACAGGGTATGGGGAGACCCAGTACTTC. Amino acids: CASSITGYGETQYF.

The genes are TRBV29-1 and TRBJ2-2; 10 bases align to TRBD1. V shed 1 base and J 0 bases; nucleotides not matched to a gene: 8. Germline-derived CDR1 and CDR2 are SQVTM and ANQGSEA. This CDR3 spans 18 amino acids. The CDR3 DNA follows: TGCAGCGTTGAAGCCTCGGGACAGGGGCGAGCGAACACCGGGGAGCTGTTTTTT. It yields the protein CSVEASGQGRANTGELFF.

As regards this clone: In the same sample, other DNA sequences code for this CDR3. The rearrangement links TRBV7-2 to TRBJ2-7; the D is unclear. Trimming took off 1 base at V and 4 bases at J, with 5 bases between the two ends. CDR1 and CDR2 (germline): SGHTA, FQGNSA. The CDR3 has 12 amino acids. The CDR3 region has the DNA TGTGCCAGCAGCTTAGATCTTTACGAGCAGTACTTC. It encodes CASSLDLYEQYF.

The chain combines TRBV23-1 with TRBJ1-1; no clear D. TRBV23-1 is recorded as an ORF, its role being uncertain. This CDR3 has 16 residues. Trimming pared 0 bases from V and 1 base from J, leaving 12 bases between. DNA for the CDR3: TGCGCCAGCAGTCAATCCCCCCGGACCGAGAACACTGAAGCTTTCTTT. This codes for CASSQSPRTENTEAFF.

The chain couples TRBV29-1 to TRBJ1-1; D gene uncertain. CDR1 and CDR2 from the germline V gene are SQVTM and ANQGSEA. V lost 4 bases, J lost 3 bases, and 12 bases lay in between. The CDR3 has 13 amino acids. The CDR3 DNA follows: TGCAGCGTTGTTGTGGGCTTGGACACTGAAGCTTTCTTT. It codes for CSVVVGLDTEAFF.